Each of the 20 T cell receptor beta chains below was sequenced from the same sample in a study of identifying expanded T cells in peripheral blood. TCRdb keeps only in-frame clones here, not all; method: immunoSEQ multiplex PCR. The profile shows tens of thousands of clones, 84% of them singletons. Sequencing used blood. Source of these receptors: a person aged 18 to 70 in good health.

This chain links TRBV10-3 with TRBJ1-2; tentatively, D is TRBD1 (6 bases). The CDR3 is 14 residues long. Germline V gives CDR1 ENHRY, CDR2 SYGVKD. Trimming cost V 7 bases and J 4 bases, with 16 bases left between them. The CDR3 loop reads CAIMAGASGYGYTF. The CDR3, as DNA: TGTGCCATCATGGCAGGGGCTTCTGGCTATGGCTACACCTTC.

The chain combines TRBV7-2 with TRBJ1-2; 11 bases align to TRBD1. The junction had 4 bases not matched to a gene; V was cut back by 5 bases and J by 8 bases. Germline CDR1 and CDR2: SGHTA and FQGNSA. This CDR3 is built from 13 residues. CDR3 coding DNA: TGTGCCAGCAGCCGGGACAGGGGGTGGGGCTACACCTTC. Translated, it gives CASSRDRGWGYTF.

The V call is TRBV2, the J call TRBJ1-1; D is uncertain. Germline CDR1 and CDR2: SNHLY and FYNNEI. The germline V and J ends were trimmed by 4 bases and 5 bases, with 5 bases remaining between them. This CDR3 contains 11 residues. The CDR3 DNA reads TGTGCCAGCAGTGTTCTAACTGAAGCTTTCTTT. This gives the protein CASSVLTEAFF. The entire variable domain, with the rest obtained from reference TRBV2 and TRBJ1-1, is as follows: EPEVTQTPSHQVTQMGQEVILRCVPISNHLYFYWYRQILGQKVEFLVSFYNNEISEKSEIFDDQFSVERPDGSNFTLKIRSTKLEDSAMYFCASSVLTEAFFGQGTRLTVV.

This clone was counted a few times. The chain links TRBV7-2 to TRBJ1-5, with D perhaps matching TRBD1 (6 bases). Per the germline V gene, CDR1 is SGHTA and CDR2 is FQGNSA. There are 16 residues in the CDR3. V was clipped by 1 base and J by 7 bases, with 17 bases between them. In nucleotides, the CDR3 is TGTGCCAGCAGCTTAGGAATAGGGGGGAGGGGGCAGCCCCAGCATTTT. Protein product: CASSLGIGGRGQPQHF. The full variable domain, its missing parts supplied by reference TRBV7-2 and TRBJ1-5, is GAGVSQSPSNKVTEKGKDVELRCDPISGHTALYWYRQSLGQGLEFLIYFQGNSAPDKSGLPSDRFSAERTGGSVSTLTIQRTQQEDSAVYLCASSLGIGGRGQPQHFGDGTRLSIL.

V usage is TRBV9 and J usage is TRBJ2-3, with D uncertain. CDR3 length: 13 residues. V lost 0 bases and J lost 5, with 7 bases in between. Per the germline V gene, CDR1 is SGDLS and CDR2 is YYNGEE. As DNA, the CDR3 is TGTGCCAGCAGCGTAGAATTTTTAGATACGCAGTATTTT. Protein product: CASSVEFLDTQYF.

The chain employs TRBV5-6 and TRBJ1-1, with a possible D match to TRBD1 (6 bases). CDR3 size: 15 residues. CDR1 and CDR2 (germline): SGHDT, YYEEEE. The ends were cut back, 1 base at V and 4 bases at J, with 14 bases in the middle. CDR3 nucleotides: TGTGCCAGCAGCTTGATAAACACAGGGAGCACTGAAGCTTTCTTT. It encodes CASSLINTGSTEAFF.

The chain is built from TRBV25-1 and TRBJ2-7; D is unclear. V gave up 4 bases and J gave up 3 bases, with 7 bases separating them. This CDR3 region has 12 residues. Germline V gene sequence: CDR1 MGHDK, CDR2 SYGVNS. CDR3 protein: CASSGGLYEQYF. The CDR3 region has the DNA TGTGCCAGCAGTGGTGGGCTCTACGAGCAGTACTTC.

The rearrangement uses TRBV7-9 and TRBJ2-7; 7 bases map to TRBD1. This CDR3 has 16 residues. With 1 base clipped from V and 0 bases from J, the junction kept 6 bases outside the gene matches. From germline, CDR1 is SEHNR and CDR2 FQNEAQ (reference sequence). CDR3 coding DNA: TGTGCCAGCAGCTTAGTAAACAGGGGAAACTCCTACGAGCAGTACTTC. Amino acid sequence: CASSLVNRGNSYEQYF.

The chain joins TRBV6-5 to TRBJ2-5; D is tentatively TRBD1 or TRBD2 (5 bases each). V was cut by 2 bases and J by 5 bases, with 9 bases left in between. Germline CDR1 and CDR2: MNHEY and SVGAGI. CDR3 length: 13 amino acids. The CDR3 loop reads CASSYGEGETQYF. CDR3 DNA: TGTGCCAGCAGTTACGGAGAGGGGGAGACCCAGTACTTC.

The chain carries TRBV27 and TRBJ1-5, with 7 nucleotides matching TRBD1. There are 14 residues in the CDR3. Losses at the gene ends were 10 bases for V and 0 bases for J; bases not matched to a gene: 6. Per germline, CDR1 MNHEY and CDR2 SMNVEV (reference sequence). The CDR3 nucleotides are TGTGCCACCAGGGGGATTAATAGCAATCAGCCCCAGCATTTT. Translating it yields CATRGINSNQPQHF.

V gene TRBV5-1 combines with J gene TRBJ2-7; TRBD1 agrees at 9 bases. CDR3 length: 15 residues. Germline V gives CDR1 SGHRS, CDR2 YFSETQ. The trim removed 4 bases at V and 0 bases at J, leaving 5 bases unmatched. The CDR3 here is CASSEGQGYSYEQYF. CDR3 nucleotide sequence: TGCGCCAGCAGCGAGGGACAGGGATACTCCTACGAGCAGTACTTC. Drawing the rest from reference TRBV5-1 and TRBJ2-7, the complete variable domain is KAGVTQTPRYLIKTRGQQVTLSCSPISGHRSVSWYQQTPGQGLQFLFEYFSETQRNKGNFPGRFSGRQFSNSRSEMNVSTLELGDSALYLCASSEGQGYSYEQYFGPGTRLTVT.

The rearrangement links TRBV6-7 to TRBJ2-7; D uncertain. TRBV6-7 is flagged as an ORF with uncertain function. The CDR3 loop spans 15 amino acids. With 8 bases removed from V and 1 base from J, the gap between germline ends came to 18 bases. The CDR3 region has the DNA TGTGCCAGCCCTTACGGAGAGCCGAGGTCCTACGAGCAGTACTTC. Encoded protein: CASPYGEPRSYEQYF.

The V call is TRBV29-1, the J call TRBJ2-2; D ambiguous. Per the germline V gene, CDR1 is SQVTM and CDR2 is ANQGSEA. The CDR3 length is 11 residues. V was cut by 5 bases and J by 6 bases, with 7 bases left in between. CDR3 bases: TGCAGCGTTTCCGCCCCCGGGGAGCTGTTTTTT. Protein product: CSVSAPGELFF.

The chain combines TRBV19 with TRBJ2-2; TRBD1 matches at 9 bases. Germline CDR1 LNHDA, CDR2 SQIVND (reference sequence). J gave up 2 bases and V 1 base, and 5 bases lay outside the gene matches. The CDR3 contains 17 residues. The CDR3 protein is CASSIAPGQGNTGELFF. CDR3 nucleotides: TGTGCCAGTAGTATAGCACCGGGACAGGGTAACACCGGGGAGCTGTTTTTT.

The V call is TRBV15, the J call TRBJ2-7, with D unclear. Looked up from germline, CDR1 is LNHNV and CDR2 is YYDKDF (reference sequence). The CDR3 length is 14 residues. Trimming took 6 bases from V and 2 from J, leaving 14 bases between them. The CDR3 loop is CATSMDQATYEQYF. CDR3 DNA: TGTGCCACCAGTATGGACCAGGCCACCTACGAGCAGTACTTC.

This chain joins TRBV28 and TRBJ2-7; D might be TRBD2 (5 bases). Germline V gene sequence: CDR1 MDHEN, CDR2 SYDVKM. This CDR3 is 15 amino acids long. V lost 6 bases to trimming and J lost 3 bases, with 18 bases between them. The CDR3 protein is CASREDGGVRYEQYF. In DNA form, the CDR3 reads TGTGCCAGCAGGGAAGACGGAGGAGTCCGCTACGAGCAGTACTTC.

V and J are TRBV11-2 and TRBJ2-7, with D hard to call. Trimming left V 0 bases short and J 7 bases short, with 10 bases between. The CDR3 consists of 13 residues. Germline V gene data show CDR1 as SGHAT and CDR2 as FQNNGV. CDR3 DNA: TGTGCCAGCAGCTTAGAACGGGTCCGGGAGCAGTACTTC. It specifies CASSLERVREQYF.

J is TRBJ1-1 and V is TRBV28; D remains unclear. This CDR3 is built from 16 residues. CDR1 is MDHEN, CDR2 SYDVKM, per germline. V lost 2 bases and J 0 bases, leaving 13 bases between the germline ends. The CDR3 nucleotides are TGTGCCAGCAGTTTAAATCCCGACGTGTTGAACACTGAAGCTTTCTTT. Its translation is CASSLNPDVLNTEAFF.

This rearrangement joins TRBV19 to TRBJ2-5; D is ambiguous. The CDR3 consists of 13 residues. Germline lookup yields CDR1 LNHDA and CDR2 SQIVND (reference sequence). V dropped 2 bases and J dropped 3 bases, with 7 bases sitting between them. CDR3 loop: CASSIQTKETQYF. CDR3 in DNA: TGTGCCAGTAGTATACAGACCAAAGAGACCCAGTACTTC.

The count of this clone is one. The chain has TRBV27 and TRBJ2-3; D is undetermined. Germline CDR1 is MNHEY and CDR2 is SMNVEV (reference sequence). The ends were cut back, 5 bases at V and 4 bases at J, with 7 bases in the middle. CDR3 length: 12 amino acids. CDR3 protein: CASSRTPDTQYF. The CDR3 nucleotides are TGTGCCAGCAGTCGGACCCCAGATACGCAGTATTTT.